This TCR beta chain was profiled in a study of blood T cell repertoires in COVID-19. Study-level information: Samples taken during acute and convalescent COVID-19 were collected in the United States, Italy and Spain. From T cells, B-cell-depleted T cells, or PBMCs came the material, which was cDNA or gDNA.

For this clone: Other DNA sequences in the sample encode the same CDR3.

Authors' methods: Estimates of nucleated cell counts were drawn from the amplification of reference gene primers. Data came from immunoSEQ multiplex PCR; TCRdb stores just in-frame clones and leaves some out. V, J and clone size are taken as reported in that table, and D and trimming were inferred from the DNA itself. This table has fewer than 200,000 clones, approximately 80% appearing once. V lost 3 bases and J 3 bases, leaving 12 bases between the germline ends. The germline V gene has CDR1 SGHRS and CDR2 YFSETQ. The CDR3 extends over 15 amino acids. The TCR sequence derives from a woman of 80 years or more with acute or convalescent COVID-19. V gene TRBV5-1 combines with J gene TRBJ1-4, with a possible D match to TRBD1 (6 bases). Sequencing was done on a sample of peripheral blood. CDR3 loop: CASSSATGPNEKLFF. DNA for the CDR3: TGCGCCAGCAGCTCGGCGACAGGTCCTAATGAAAAACTGTTTTTT.